The 23 T cell receptor beta chains below come from one sample, sequenced in a study of T cell responses to AZD1222 COVID-19 vaccine (dated by TCRdb to the early 2020s). The method was the immunoSEQ multiplex PCR assay. TCRdb's version of the immuneACCESS table is confined to in-frame rearrangements and falls short of the full clone set. An unresolved V gene accounts for under half of the shortfall where checked; the remainder is of unknown origin. The sample table contains about 170,000 clones; only one count was recorded for around 88% of them. Of the sample, 1.1% falls within the top ten clones. The label giving this sample's time point can be read as: about 28 days (+/-7) after the second vaccine dose. The sequencing here drew on peripheral blood, taken 28 days after the second AZD1222 dose. The receptors come from an adult who received the AZD1222 COVID-19 vaccine.

V and J are TRBV6-1 and TRBJ1-5; the match to TRBD1 covers 9 bases. The CDR3 is 16 amino acids. Germline-derived CDR1 and CDR2 are MNHNS and SASEGT. J gave up 7 bases and V 4 bases, and 11 bases lay outside the gene matches. CDR3 loop: CASSATGGPGLQPQHF. The CDR3 DNA follows: TGTGCCAGCAGTGCCACAGGGGGCCCGGGTTTGCAGCCCCAGCATTTT.

The rearrangement links TRBV19 to TRBJ2-7; 9 bases are shared with TRBD2. CDR3 length: 14 residues. Trimming at V came to 3 bases and at J to 3 bases, leaving 3 bases not matched to a gene. Germline CDR1 and CDR2: LNHDA and SQIVND (reference sequence). The CDR3 DNA reads TGTGCCAGTAGTATGGGTAGCGGGGGCTACGAGCAGTACTTC. Its translation is CASSMGSGGYEQYF.

The chain couples TRBV3-1 (or the pseudogene TRBV3-2) to TRBJ1-2; D gene uncertain. Germline CDR1 LGHDT, CDR2 YNNKEL (reference sequence). The CDR3 is made up of 11 amino acids. V was trimmed by 3 bases and J by 2 bases, leaving 1 base between them. As DNA, the CDR3 is TGTGCCAGCAGCCAGAACTATGGCTACACCTTC. This translates into CASSQNYGYTF.

The chain combines TRBV6-2 or TRBV6-3 with TRBJ2-4; D is perhaps TRBD1 (5 bases). The CDR3 is 15 residues long. CDR1 and CDR2 (germline): MNHEY, SVGEGT. V was trimmed by 5 bases and J by 1 base, leaving 12 bases between them. DNA for the CDR3: TGTGCCAGCAGTCCCCGGACATCGGCCAAAAACATTCAGTACTTC. It is translated as CASSPRTSAKNIQYF.

On this clone: Sequence at one end of the junction differs from germline and may be a read error. The genes are TRBV4-2 and TRBJ1-4; possibly TRBD1 for D (5 bases). Germline V gives CDR1 LGHNA, CDR2 YNFKEQ. This CDR3 has 16 amino acids. Written as DNA, the CDR3 is TGTGCCAGCAGCAAAGACCTGGGGGAGACTAATGAAAAACTGTTTTTT. This sequence encodes CASSKDLGETNEKLFF.

V is TRBV9 and J is TRBJ2-2; D is undetermined. The V gene lost 4 bases and the J gene lost 6 bases, with 13 bases spanning the gap. The V gene's germline CDR1 is SGDLS and CDR2 YYNGEE. The CDR3 length is 14 residues. The CDR3 bases are TGTGCCAGCAGCTTGCCCGGGCGCCCCGGGGAGCTGTTTTTT. This gives the protein CASSLPGRPGELFF. Using reference TRBV9 and TRBJ2-2 for the parts outside the CDR3, the full variable domain is DSGVTQTPKHLITATGQRVTLRCSPRSGDLSVYWYQQSLDQGLQFLIQYYNGEERAKGNILERFSAQQFPDLHSELNLSSLELGDSALYFCASSLPGRPGELFFGEGSRLTVL.

V is TRBV2 and J is TRBJ1-1, with 10 nucleotides matching TRBD1. Trimming took 6 bases from V and 4 from J; bases not matched to a gene: 2. Germline lookup yields CDR1 SNHLY and CDR2 FYNNEI. CDR3 length equals 13 residues. The CDR3 is CASRRTGGTEAFF. The CDR3 DNA reads as TGTGCCAGCAGGAGGACAGGGGGCACTGAAGCTTTCTTT. Combining the CDR3 with reference TRBV2 and TRBJ1-1 gives the whole variable domain EPEVTQTPSHQVTQMGQEVILRCVPISNHLYFYWYRQILGQKVEFLVSFYNNEISEKSEIFDDQFSVERPDGSNFTLKIRSTKLEDSAMYFCASRRTGGTEAFFGQGTRLTVV.

The sample holds a few counts of this clone. V is TRBV9 and J is TRBJ1-2; D uncertain. In germline, CDR1 is SGDLS, CDR2 YYNGEE. V was pared by 0 bases and J by 2 bases, with 14 bases between. CDR3 length: 16 residues. CDR3 loop: CASSVGPDGRNYGYTF. The CDR3 DNA reads as TGTGCCAGCAGCGTAGGTCCAGACGGAAGAAACTATGGCTACACCTTC.

This clone was picked up a small number of times. The J gene is TRBJ1-4, the V gene TRBV29-1; D is ambiguous. The CDR3 sequence is 13 residues long. The V gene's germline CDR1 is SQVTM and CDR2 ANQGSEA. Trimming removed 7 bases from V and 4 bases from J, with 13 bases in between. The CDR3 is CSGITDINEKLFF. The CDR3 bases are TGCAGCGGAATTACGGATATTAATGAAAAACTGTTTTTT.

The V and J genes are TRBV4-1 and TRBJ1-5; D uncertain. The germline gives CDR1 MGHRA, CDR2 YSYEKL. This CDR3 has 17 amino acids. Trimming pared 2 bases from V and 2 bases from J, leaving 16 bases between. The CDR3 is CASSQRIAFRGNQPQHF. The CDR3, as DNA: TGCGCCAGCAGCCAAAGGATAGCATTTCGGGGCAATCAGCCCCAGCATTTT.

The rearrangement links TRBV2 to TRBJ1-2, with D unresolved. Trimming took off 7 bases at V and 4 bases at J, with 13 bases between the two ends. CDR1 is SNHLY, CDR2 FYNNEI, per germline. The CDR3 runs to 13 residues. CDR3: CASMDGLSYGYTF. The CDR3 nucleotides are TGTGCCAGCATGGACGGTCTGAGCTATGGCTACACCTTC.

The chain recombines TRBV6-5 with TRBJ2-5; 11 bases map to TRBD2. CDR3 length: 15 residues. The V gene's germline CDR1 is MNHEY and CDR2 SVGAGI. V trimming: 2 bases; J trimming: 6 bases; junction bases outside the gene matches: 5. The DNA for the CDR3 is TGTGCCAGCAGTTACATAGCGGGGGGGCGGCAGACCCAGTACTTC. This gives the protein CASSYIAGGRQTQYF.

The rearrangement links TRBV9 to TRBJ2-5; a weak D match, TRBD1 (7 bases). Germline values: CDR1 SGDLS, CDR2 YYNGEE. The CDR3 is 14 residues long. V was trimmed by 1 base and J by 5 bases, leaving 12 bases between them. CDR3 bases: TGTGCCAGCAGCGTATCAGGGGGGTGGGAGACCCAGTACTTC. It yields the protein CASSVSGGWETQYF.

This clone has only one observation. J is TRBJ1-1 and V is TRBV6-5; D is undetermined. The V gene lost 6 bases and the J gene lost 4 bases, with 9 bases spanning the gap. From germline, CDR1 is MNHEY and CDR2 SVGAGI. CDR3 length: 12 amino acids. The CDR3, as DNA: TGTGCCAGCAGCTGGGGTACCACTGAAGCTTTCTTT. Residues: CASSWGTTEAFF.

The chain has TRBV6-1 and TRBJ2-3, with TRBD2 matching 7 bases. Germline trimming cut 2 bases from V and 4 bases from J; bases unmatched to any gene: 6. The CDR3 consists of 15 residues. The germline CDR1 and CDR2 sequences are MNHNS and SASEGT. The CDR3 sequence is CASSETGGASDTQYF. CDR3 in DNA: TGTGCCAGCAGTGAAACGGGGGGTGCATCAGATACGCAGTATTTT.

At least ten counts were recorded for this clone. The chain links TRBV4-1 to TRBJ1-2; no clear D. With 0 bases removed from V and 1 base from J, the gap between germline ends came to 12 bases. Germline CDR1 is MGHRA and CDR2 is YSYEKL. The CDR3 totals 16 residues. This CDR3 is CASSQDAWGNNYGYTF. CDR3 DNA: TGCGCCAGCAGCCAAGATGCGTGGGGAAATAACTATGGCTACACCTTC.

The rearrangement links TRBV18 to TRBJ1-2, with D possibly TRBD1 on 5 matching bases. CDR1 and CDR2 from the germline V gene are KGHSH and LQKENI. This CDR3 has 13 amino acids. V lost 2 bases and J lost 5, with 9 bases in between. The CDR3, as DNA: TGTGCCAGCTCACCAGGGGGTGGGTATGGCTACACCTTC. Translated, it gives CASSPGGGYGYTF.

V usage is TRBV5-4 and J usage is TRBJ2-1, with D unresolved. This CDR3 comprises 15 residues. V lost 2 bases and J lost 0, with 9 bases in between. Germline V gives CDR1 SGHNT, CDR2 YYREEE (reference sequence). The chain's CDR3 is CASSFTASSYNEQFF. CDR3 bases: TGTGCCAGCAGCTTCACGGCAAGCTCCTACAATGAGCAGTTCTTC.

This chain uses TRBV4-1 with TRBJ1-1, with a possible D match to TRBD1 (5 bases). The CDR3 contains 17 residues. Trimming cost V 5 bases and J 7 bases, with 26 bases left between them. Germline V lookup: CDR1 MGHRA, CDR2 YSYEKL. CDR3 amino acids: CASSFILVSKAGGEAFF. In nucleotides, the CDR3 is TGCGCCAGCAGCTTCATACTAGTTTCTAAAGCCGGGGGTGAAGCTTTCTTT.

To note about this clone: The sample contains more than one DNA sequence encoding this CDR3. This rearrangement joins TRBV4-1 to TRBJ2-7; no reliable D call. Trimming cost V 0 bases and J 7 bases, with 10 bases left between them. The CDR3 sequence is 13 residues long. CDR1 and CDR2 from the germline V gene are MGHRA and YSYEKL. Here the CDR3 reads CASSQDPFLEQYF. Written as DNA, the CDR3 is TGCGCCAGCAGCCAAGACCCTTTTTTAGAGCAGTACTTC.

This chain links TRBV10-3 with TRBJ1-3, with a weak D call TRBD1 (5 bases). From germline, CDR1 is ENHRY and CDR2 SYGVKD. V lost 2 bases and J 0 bases, leaving 14 bases between the germline ends. The CDR3 runs 17 residues. This chain's CDR3 is CAISEALSQGSGNTIYF. The CDR3 DNA sequence: TGTGCCATCAGTGAGGCTCTCTCGCAGGGCTCTGGAAACACCATATATTTT.

V is TRBV7-9 and J is TRBJ2-7; D is unclear. The ends were cut back, 0 bases at V and 4 bases at J, with 16 bases in the middle. The CDR3 contains 16 residues. Germline values: CDR1 SEHNR, CDR2 FQNEAQ (reference sequence). CDR3 in DNA: TGTGCCAGCAGCTTAGCGCCACGAGGACCATCATACGAGCAGTACTTC. Translating gives CASSLAPRGPSYEQYF. Combining the CDR3 with reference TRBV7-9 and TRBJ2-7 gives the whole variable domain DTGVSQNPRHKITKRGQNVTFRCDPISEHNRLYWYRQTLGQGPEFLTYFQNEAQLEKSRLLSDRFSAERPKGSFSTLEIQRTEQGDSAMYLCASSLAPRGPSYEQYFGPGTRLTVT.

This clone was observed a few times. This chain joins TRBV6-5 and TRBJ1-2, with D possibly matching TRBD1 (5 bases). The CDR3 has 15 residues. V was clipped by 5 bases and J by 5 bases, with 18 bases between them. Germline loops: CDR1 MNHEY, CDR2 SVGAGI. CDR3 protein: CASSPAVGGRYGYTF. The CDR3 coding sequence is TGTGCCAGCAGTCCGGCCGTGGGGGGGAGGTATGGCTACACCTTC.